The 10 T cell receptor beta chains below all came from one sample that was sequenced in a study of post-analysis software for immune sequencing data. Regarding the study as a whole: Relative to controls, patients had five TRBV segments at higher frequency, with TRBV5-6, TRBV5-1 and TRBV20-1 among these.

These receptors have no identified antigens. Carried by the TCR beta cDNA libraries were unique molecular identifiers. TCRdb itself ran the PCR reads through MiXCR, one entry per CDR3 protein. Of fewer than 700,000 distinct CDR3 sequences listed, roughly 47% were seen once; the top ten hold roughly 1.7%. Sequenced sample: blood. These receptors all come from a girl aged 5-17 years with multiple sclerosis.

This clonotype was observed a few times. The genes are TRBV15 and TRBJ2-5; 7 bases are shared with TRBD1. Losses at the gene ends were 0 bases for V and 1 base for J; bases not matched to a gene: 5. CDR1 and CDR2 (germline): LNHNV, YYDKDF (reference sequence). The CDR3 loop spans 16 amino acids. The CDR3 DNA is TGTGCCACCAGCAGAGAACAACAGGGGATCCAAGAGACCCAGTACTTC. Translating gives CATSREQQGIQETQYF.

As concerns this clonotype: One junction end disagrees with the germline gene, perhaps due to a read error. V is TRBV11-3 and J is TRBJ2-7, with a tentative D call TRBD2 (6 bases). Germline-derived CDR1 and CDR2 are SGHNT and YENEEA. The CDR3 runs 14 residues. CDR3: CASSPGVRGYEQDF. CDR3 sequence (DNA): TGTGCCAGCAGCCCGGGAGTTCGGGGCTACGAGCAGGACTTC.

The chain carries TRBV30 and TRBJ2-5; D unclear. CDR1 GTSNPN and CDR2 SVGIG come from the germline V gene (reference sequence). CDR3 size: 11 residues. The V end lost 0 bases, the J end lost 11 bases, and 10 bases lay between the germline ends. DNA for the CDR3: TGTGCCTGGAGTGTATCTACGGAGCAGTACTTC. This codes for CAWSVSTEQYF.

This clonotype came up a few times. The rearrangement uses TRBV4-1 and TRBJ2-7, with 8 positions matching TRBD1. Trimming at V came to 4 bases and at J to 5 bases, leaving 13 bases not matched to a gene. The CDR3 extends over 16 amino acids. Per the germline V gene, CDR1 is MGHRA and CDR2 is YSYEKL. The CDR3 sequence: CASSPKTGEECDEQYF. In DNA, the CDR3 is TGCGCCAGCAGCCCTAAGACAGGGGAAGAGTGTGACGAGCAGTACTTC.

This clonotype was seen only a few times. The V and J genes are TRBV5-6 and TRBJ2-1, with 12 bases aligning to TRBD2. The V segment lost 4 bases and the J segment 7 bases; nucleotides outside the gene matches: 9. The CDR3 sequence is 16 residues long. The germline gives CDR1 SGHDT, CDR2 YYEEEE. CDR3 residues: CASSPELAGGSNEQFF. CDR3 nucleotides: TGTGCCAGCAGCCCGGAACTAGCGGGAGGCTCTAATGAGCAGTTCTTC.

This clonotype was recorded a few times. The CDR3 region is CATSDPGGAEHYNEQFF. The CDR3 coding sequence is TGTGCCACCAGTGACCCCGGTGGGGCGGAGCATTACAATGAGCAGTTCTTC. V and J are TRBV24-1 and TRBJ2-1; D is perhaps TRBD1 (5 bases). The CDR3 extends over 17 amino acids. Between the trimmed V and J ends, which lost 4 bases and 4 bases, there was a span of 19 bases. Germline V gene sequence: CDR1 KGHDR, CDR2 SFDVKD.

The chain joins TRBV6-6 to TRBJ1-2, with D tentatively TRBD1 (5 bases). Germline V gene data show CDR1 as MNHNY and CDR2 as SVGAGI (reference sequence). CDR3 size: 17 residues. V was pared by 6 bases and J by 1 base, with 21 bases between. The CDR3 is CASSTQTSGTVNYGYTF. Written as DNA, the CDR3 is TGTGCCAGCAGCACTCAAACGTCCGGGACTGTTAACTATGGCTACACCTTC.

V is TRBV20-1 and J is TRBJ1-2; tentatively, D is TRBD1 (5 bases). Germline assignment: CDR1 DFQATT and CDR2 SNEGSKA (reference sequence). V lost 4 bases and J lost 7, with 19 bases in between. The CDR3 is 14 residues long. CDR3 nucleotide sequence: TGCAGTGCTAATGTTAATGGCAGGGCATCTGGCTACACCTTC. Translating gives CSANVNGRASGYTF.

The chain employs TRBV12-3 or TRBV12-4 and TRBJ2-5; D possibly uses TRBD1 or TRBD2 (5 bases each). The end of the DNA is better explained by TRBJ2-7, so the J call may be wrong. This CDR3 spans 12 amino acids. The CDR3 sequence: CASIGDPYEQYF. The CDR3 nucleotides read TGTGCCAGCATCGGGGACCCCTACGAGCAGTACTTC.

This clonotype was seen repeatedly, ten times or more. The CDR3 region has the DNA TGTGCCAGCAGTTTAGGACAGGTTGACGAGCAGTACTTC. This sequence encodes CASSLGQVDEQYF. The chain employs TRBV12-3 or TRBV12-4 and TRBJ2-7, with D possibly TRBD1 on 6 matching bases. The CDR3 consists of 13 residues. The V and J ends lost 1 base and 5 bases respectively, with 9 bases between them.